The source of this TCR beta chain is a study of control samples from healthy donors and cancer patients. Produced via immunoSEQ multiplex PCR; TCRdb's table is partial and in-frame only. The table has 35,000 to 55,000 clones, more than 70% seen once. CDR1 is SGHTA and CDR2 is FQGTGA in the germline V gene. This CDR3 has 13 amino acids. Trimming stripped 3 bases from V and 6 bases from J, with 12 bases between. This chain uses TRBV7-3 with TRBJ2-7; D is unresolved. This clonotype originated in a woman aged 55-69 years with lung cancer. Sequencing was performed on PBMCs. The CDR3 DNA reads TGTGCCAGCAGCTTCGTTGGGGATTCCGAGCAGTACTTC. It yields the protein CASSFVGDSEQYF.